The 5 T cell receptor beta chains in this list originate from one sample, sequenced in a study of blood T cell repertoires in COVID-19. Generated by immunoSEQ multiplex PCR, the TCRdb table keeps only in-frame clones and is missing some. The sample carries approximately 200,000 clones, over 75% recorded once. Sequences were obtained from peripheral blood. These receptors were collected from a person aged 65 to 85 with COVID-19, enrolled during active disease.

The chain combines TRBV29-1 with TRBJ2-5; 9 nucleotides match TRBD2. Germline V CDR1 and CDR2: SQVTM, ANQGSEA. Trimming took 8 bases from V and 5 from J; bases not matched to a gene: 15. This CDR3 comprises 15 residues. The CDR3 DNA reads as TGCAGCATAGGGTTAGCGGGAGTTTGGGGCGAGACCCAGTACTTC. Its translation: CSIGLAGVWGETQYF.

This clone was seen only a few times. The chain has TRBV15 and TRBJ1-3; D gene uncertain. The V gene's germline CDR1 is LNHNV and CDR2 YYDKDF (reference sequence). This CDR3 is 16 amino acids long. V lost 1 base to trimming and J lost 2 bases, with 12 bases between them. CDR3: CATSRGSANTGNTIYF. CDR3 coding DNA: TGTGCCACCAGCAGAGGGTCCGCGAATACTGGAAACACCATATATTTT.

The gene calls are TRBV19 and TRBJ2-2; D unresolved. Trimming removed 2 bases from V and 0 bases from J, with 10 bases in between. CDR1 LNHDA and CDR2 SQIVND come from the germline V gene (reference sequence). The CDR3 length is 16 residues. The CDR3 sequence is CASSIPGRTNTGELFF. CDR3 bases: TGTGCCAGTAGTATACCAGGTCGCACGAACACCGGGGAGCTGTTTTTT.

The chain has TRBV6-5 and TRBJ2-7; no clear D. The germline CDR1 and CDR2 sequences are MNHEY and SVGAGI. Trimming removed 10 bases from V and 5 bases from J, with 18 bases in between. The CDR3 has 13 residues. The CDR3 DNA reads as TGTGCCAACCTCCTGAGACAATCTGACGAGCAGTACTTC. This sequence encodes CANLLRQSDEQYF.

This clone was seen once. The chain is built from TRBV4-3 and TRBJ1-6, with a possible D match to TRBD1 (5 bases). Trimming removed 0 bases from V and 2 bases from J, with 11 bases in between. This CDR3 region has 17 residues. Germline V lookup: CDR1 LGHNA, CDR2 YSLEER. The CDR3 region has the DNA TGCGCCAGCAGCCAAGAGGCAGGGATGACCTATAATTCACCCCTCCACTTT. Amino acid sequence: CASSQEAGMTYNSPLHF.